Following are 25 T cell receptor beta chains from one sample sequenced in a study of blood T cell repertoires in COVID-19. Data came from immunoSEQ multiplex PCR; TCRdb stores just in-frame clones and leaves some out. This table holds about 70,000 clones, 75% to 85% found once. Input material: peripheral blood. The receptors were sampled from a woman aged 55-75 years with acute or convalescent COVID-19.

V and J are TRBV2 and TRBJ2-1; 11 nucleotides line up with TRBD1. CDR1 is SNHLY, CDR2 FYNNEI, per germline. The ends lost 5 bases at V and 4 bases at J; junction bases unmatched: 7. This CDR3 is built from 16 residues. The CDR3 protein is CASSLTGTGGYNEQFF. The CDR3 nucleotides are TGTGCCAGCAGTCTCACCGGGACAGGGGGATACAATGAGCAGTTCTTC.

The V gene is TRBV12-3 or TRBV12-4, the J gene TRBJ2-2; perhaps TRBD1 as D (5 bases). The CDR3 consists of 13 residues. Trimming took off 5 bases at V and 6 bases at J, with 10 bases between the two ends. The CDR3: CASSGHLSGELFF. The CDR3 region has the DNA TGTGCCAGCAGTGGACATTTATCCGGGGAGCTGTTTTTT.

This clone was counted a single time. V usage is TRBV9 and J usage is TRBJ1-5; D remains unclear. This CDR3 contains 13 residues. Germline CDR1 reads SGDLS; CDR2 reads YYNGEE. V was shortened by 2 bases and J by 7 bases, with 10 bases between the two germline ends. The CDR3 sequence: CASSVAPGQPQHF. CDR3 sequence (DNA): TGTGCCAGCAGCGTGGCGCCGGGGCAGCCCCAGCATTTT.

The V and J genes are TRBV4-1 and TRBJ1-4, with 7 bases fitting TRBD1. This CDR3 has 17 amino acids. The junction had 13 bases not matched to a gene; V was cut back by 1 base and J by 8 bases. Germline CDR1 reads MGHRA; CDR2 reads YSYEKL. The CDR3 nucleotides are TGCGCCAGCAGCCAAGTAAGGGGGAGCAGGGGGGACGAAAAACTGTTTTTT. As protein: CASSQVRGSRGDEKLFF.

The chain carries TRBV19 and TRBJ1-4; D is uncertain. This CDR3 has 15 residues. Trimming shortened V by 3 bases and J by 7 bases, and 15 bases separated the two germline ends. Looked up from germline, CDR1 is LNHDA and CDR2 is SQIVND (reference sequence). CDR3 sequence: CASSIITTRIEKLFF. The CDR3 DNA reads TGTGCCAGTAGTATCATCACCACCAGGATTGAAAAACTGTTTTTT.

The chain joins TRBV5-8 to TRBJ1-4; D might be TRBD1 (6 bases). The CDR3 runs to 15 residues. Germline assignment: CDR1 SGHTS and CDR2 YDEGEE. Trimming pared 3 bases from V and 7 bases from J, leaving 16 bases between. The CDR3 sequence is CASSYPGESGEKLFF. CDR3 nucleotide sequence: TGTGCCAGCAGCTACCCAGGGGAGAGCGGTGAAAAACTGTTTTTT. Full variable domain (outside the CDR3, taken from reference TRBV5-8 and TRBJ1-4): EAGVTQSPTHLIKTRGQQATLRCSPISGHTSVYWYQQALGLGLQFLLWYDEGEERNRGNFPPRFSGRQFPNYSSELNVNALELEDSALYLCASSYPGESGEKLFFGSGTQLSVL.

The chain recombines TRBV25-1 with TRBJ1-4; 8 bases are shared with TRBD1. The CDR3 is 15 residues long. Germline V gives CDR1 MGHDK, CDR2 SYGVNS. V shed 2 bases, J shed 4 bases, and the junction held 3 bases outside the gene matches. CDR3 DNA sequence: TGTGCCAGCAGTGAACAGGGGGCCATTAATGAAAAACTGTTTTTT. Its protein product is CASSEQGAINEKLFF.

V and J are TRBV5-1 and TRBJ1-3; a weak D match, TRBD1 (5 bases). The CDR3 length is 16 residues. The germline V and J ends were trimmed by 0 bases and 2 bases, with 12 bases remaining between them. Germline loops: CDR1 SGHRS, CDR2 YFSETQ. CDR3 amino acids: CASSLGTTGTGNTIYF. CDR3 DNA: TGCGCCAGCAGCTTGGGAACTACAGGAACTGGAAACACCATATATTTT.

V is TRBV15 and J is TRBJ1-1, with 7 bases identical to TRBD1. V trimming: 5 bases; J trimming: 2 bases; junction bases outside the gene matches: 8. Per germline, CDR1 LNHNV and CDR2 YYDKDF (reference sequence). CDR3 size: 15 residues. The CDR3, as DNA: TGTGCCACCAGCGGTCGGGACAGATTAAACACTGAAGCTTTCTTT. This sequence encodes CATSGRDRLNTEAFF.

The rearrangement uses TRBV6-6 and TRBJ1-2, with TRBD1 matching 9 bases. Germline assignment: CDR1 MNHNY and CDR2 SVGAGI (reference sequence). This CDR3 is 14 amino acids long. V shed 6 bases, J shed 2 bases, and the junction held 4 bases outside the gene matches. The CDR3 nucleotides are TGTGCCAGCAGCCTTGGGACAGGGAACTATGGCTACACCTTC. Translating gives CASSLGTGNYGYTF.

This chain links TRBV19 with TRBJ1-2; D is perhaps TRBD1 (5 bases). The CDR3 totals 14 residues. Germline assignment: CDR1 LNHDA and CDR2 SQIVND (reference sequence). V was clipped by 2 bases and J by 5 bases, with 12 bases between them. The CDR3 here is CASSIPGRVYGYTF. CDR3 bases: TGTGCCAGTAGTATACCAGGCAGGGTATATGGCTACACCTTC.

V and J are TRBV4-2 and TRBJ2-6; D may be TRBD1 (6 bases). Looked up from germline, CDR1 is LGHNA and CDR2 is YNFKEQ. The V end was cut by 4 bases, the J end by 0 bases, with 10 bases between. This CDR3 is 16 amino acids long. The CDR3 DNA follows: TGTGCCAGCAGCCCGGGACAAAACTCTGGGGCCAACGTCCTGACTTTC. Translated: CASSPGQNSGANVLTF.

The CDR3: CASSREARKTQYF. Written as DNA, the CDR3 is TGTGCCAGCAGCCGGGAGGCGAGGAAGACCCAGTACTTC. The chain uses TRBV3-1 (or the pseudogene TRBV3-2) and TRBJ2-5, with TRBD2 as a possible D gene (6 bases). Germline V gives CDR1 LGHDT, CDR2 YNNKEL (reference sequence). Trimming shortened V by 4 bases and J by 6 bases, and 12 bases separated the two germline ends. This CDR3 comprises 13 residues.

The chain links TRBV5-6 to TRBJ2-1, with TRBD2 as a possible D gene (5 bases). Deletions cut 0 bases from V and 4 bases from J, with 8 bases between. This CDR3 contains 14 residues. Looked up from germline, CDR1 is SGHDT and CDR2 is YYEEEE. The CDR3 here is CASSLAGNYNEQFF. CDR3 bases: TGTGCCAGCAGCTTGGCCGGGAATTACAATGAGCAGTTCTTC.

The chain has TRBV11-2 and TRBJ2-7; 7 bases match TRBD2. The CDR3 contains 16 residues. Losses at the gene ends were 0 bases for V and 1 base for J; bases not matched to a gene: 6. CDR1 and CDR2 (germline): SGHAT, FQNNGV. Written as DNA, the CDR3 is TGTGCCAGCAGCTTAGAAGGCGGCGGGGGATCCTACGAGCAGTACTTC. Translation: CASSLEGGGGSYEQYF.

CDR3 nucleotide sequence: TGTGCCAGCGGGACAGGGCTCACCGGGGAGCTGTTTTTT. Encoded protein: CASGTGLTGELFF. The chain is built from TRBV2 and TRBJ2-2, with 9 nucleotides matching TRBD1. Germline V lookup: CDR1 SNHLY, CDR2 FYNNEI. The trim removed 8 bases at V and 4 bases at J, leaving 2 bases unmatched. The CDR3 totals 13 residues. The variable domain in full, with the rest retrieved from reference TRBV2 and TRBJ2-2, is EPEVTQTPSHQVTQMGQEVILRCVPISNHLYFYWYRQILGQKVEFLVSFYNNEISEKSEIFDDQFSVERPDGSNFTLKIRSTKLEDSAMYFCASGTGLTGELFFGEGSRLTVL.

The chain joins TRBV19 to TRBJ2-7; D not resolved. V lost 5 bases to trimming and J lost 6 bases, with 8 bases between them. Germline V lookup: CDR1 LNHDA, CDR2 SQIVND (reference sequence). There are 11 residues in the CDR3. Here the CDR3 DNA reads TGTGCCAGTAGTCGACTTGGCGAGCAGTACTTC. Encoded protein: CASSRLGEQYF.

The V gene is TRBV28, the J gene TRBJ1-2; 7 bases map to TRBD1. The junction had 7 bases not matched to a gene; V was cut back by 6 bases and J by 6 bases. The CDR3 spans 13 residues. Germline-derived CDR1 and CDR2 are MDHEN and SYDVKM. CDR3 nucleotide sequence: TGTGCCAGCAGAGAACAGGGGCGTCATGGCTACACCTTC. Translated: CASREQGRHGYTF.

The chain joins TRBV7-9 to TRBJ2-7; D perhaps matches TRBD1 (6 bases). Trimming shortened V by 4 bases and J by 5 bases, and 15 bases separated the two germline ends. Germline V lookup: CDR1 SEHNR, CDR2 FQNEAQ (reference sequence). The CDR3 extends over 14 amino acids. This CDR3 reads CASSSTRAGDEQYF. The CDR3 DNA reads as TGTGCCAGCAGCTCAACAAGAGCAGGGGACGAGCAGTACTTC.

The CDR3 region is CASSFFSGANVLTF. CDR3 DNA: TGTGCCAGCAGTTTCTTCTCTGGGGCCAACGTCCTGACTTTC. The chain joins TRBV27 to TRBJ2-6, with unresolved D. Germline loops: CDR1 MNHEY, CDR2 SMNVEV (reference sequence). There are 14 residues in the CDR3. V gave up 3 bases and J gave up 0 bases, with 3 bases separating them. The full variable domain, in which reference TRBV27 and TRBJ2-6 provide the parts outside the CDR3, is EAQVTQNPRYLITVTGKKLTVTCSQNMNHEYMSWYRQDPGLGLRQIYYSMNVEVTDKGDVPEGYKVSRKEKRNFPLILESPSPNQTSLYFCASSFFSGANVLTFGAGSRLTVL.

The J gene is TRBJ1-1, the V gene TRBV20-1; TRBD1 matches 11 bases. Trimming at V came to 3 bases and at J to 1 base, leaving 13 bases not matched to a gene. This CDR3 has 18 residues. Looked up from germline, CDR1 is DFQATT and CDR2 is SNEGSKA (reference sequence). CDR3: CSASTWTGGSGKNTEAFF. CDR3 DNA: TGCAGTGCTAGTACTTGGACAGGGGGCTCCGGAAAGAACACTGAAGCTTTCTTT.

This chain links TRBV6-5 with TRBJ2-7; D is undetermined. The CDR3 length is 13 residues. The germline V and J ends were trimmed by 2 bases and 4 bases, with 9 bases remaining between them. CDR1 and CDR2 (germline): MNHEY, SVGAGI. The CDR3 is CASSYGPSYEQYF. The CDR3 DNA sequence: TGTGCCAGCAGTTACGGGCCATCTTACGAGCAGTACTTC.

The J gene is TRBJ2-2, the V gene TRBV30, with 9 positions matching TRBD1. The CDR3 has 13 amino acids. The germline gives CDR1 GTSNPN, CDR2 SVGIG (reference sequence). The CDR3 reads CSGQGRYTGELFF. The CDR3 DNA is TGTTCGGGACAGGGACGTTACACCGGGGAGCTGTTTTTT.

The chain uses TRBV6-6 and TRBJ1-1, with D maybe TRBD1 (6 bases). The CDR3 extends over 13 amino acids. CDR1 is MNHNY, CDR2 SVGAGI, per germline (reference sequence). The V gene lost 10 bases and the J gene lost 0 bases, with 12 bases spanning the gap. The CDR3 sequence is CATVTGMNTEAFF. The DNA for the CDR3 is TGTGCCACCGTCACAGGGATGAACACTGAAGCTTTCTTT.

This sequence joins TRBV19 and TRBJ2-2; the D gene is possibly TRBD2 (5 bases). Trimming took 2 bases from V and 7 from J, leaving 11 bases between them. This CDR3 is 14 amino acids long. Germline CDR1 reads LNHDA; CDR2 reads SQIVND (reference sequence). The CDR3 reads CASSIIRGNGELFF. CDR3 DNA sequence: TGTGCCAGTAGTATAATCAGAGGGAACGGGGAGCTGTTTTTT.